The 20 T cell receptor beta chains in this list originate from one sample, sequenced in a study of regulatory T cells in long-lasting Graves disease. Time point defined: persistent/refractory GD, antithyroid drugs over 5 years with positive TRAb. RNA from PBMCs was the source of the TCR library. iRepertoire HTBI primers and Arm-PCR of CDR3 regions built TCR beta libraries. TCRdb reprocessed the multiplex PCR reads via MiXCR and lists one record per CDR3 protein. The data contain 300,000 to 500,000 distinct CDR3 sequences, around 20% of them singletons. The sequencing used peripheral blood mononuclear cells (PBMCs), collected when the disease was refractory, from a patient treated with antithyroid drugs. Receptors were obtained from a female donor with Graves disease.

The J gene is TRBJ2-5, the V gene TRBV10-3; a possible D gene is TRBD2 (6 bases). The germline V gene encodes CDR1 ENHRY and CDR2 SYGVKD. The CDR3 spans 16 residues. The V gene lost 0 bases and the J gene lost 3 bases, with 14 bases spanning the gap. DNA for the CDR3: TGTGCCATCAGTGAGTCGGAGCTAGCGAACAAAGAGACCCAGTACTTC. This codes for CAISESELANKETQYF.

The sample holds a few counts of this clonotype. The chain is built from TRBV7-2 and TRBJ2-2, with D perhaps TRBD1 or TRBD2 (5 bases each). CDR1 and CDR2 (germline): SGHTA, FQGNSA. The CDR3 covers 18 residues. V was shortened by 5 bases and J by 5 bases, with 24 bases between the two germline ends. The CDR3 sequence is CASSQPNFRASGTGELFF. Here the CDR3 DNA reads TGTGCCAGCAGCCAGCCCAATTTCAGGGCATCGGGGACCGGGGAGCTGTTTTTT.

The J gene is TRBJ1-1, the V gene TRBV29-1; no firm D call. Looked up from germline, CDR1 is SQVTM and CDR2 is ANQGSEA. V lost 1 base to trimming and J lost 4 bases, with 10 bases between them. This CDR3 comprises 13 residues. The CDR3 bases are TGCAGCGTTGAAGGGCCCTCCAGCACTGAAGCTTTCTTT. Translation gives CSVEGPSSTEAFF.

Ten or more counts support this clonotype. The chain has TRBV7-2 and TRBJ2-2, with D possibly TRBD1 on 6 matching bases. Germline assignment: CDR1 SGHTA and CDR2 FQGNSA. V lost 0 bases and J 4 bases, leaving 15 bases between the germline ends. There are 17 residues in the CDR3. CDR3 sequence: CASSLALRQALTGELFF. The CDR3 coding sequence is TGTGCCAGCAGCTTAGCCCTGAGACAGGCCCTCACCGGGGAGCTGTTTTTT.

The rearrangement uses TRBV7-3 and TRBJ2-7; 8 nucleotides align to TRBD2. Looked up from germline, CDR1 is SGHTA and CDR2 is FQGTGA. The CDR3 is made up of 15 amino acids. Trimming took 2 bases from V and 0 from J; bases not matched to a gene: 3. The CDR3 spells CASSLYSGNSYEQYF. CDR3 in DNA: TGTGCCAGCAGCTTATATAGCGGGAACTCCTACGAGCAGTACTTC.

This clonotype was seen ten or more times. The chain links TRBV28 to TRBJ1-1; 8 bases are a match to TRBD1. CDR1 is MDHEN, CDR2 SYDVKM, per germline. The CDR3 spans 18 residues. J lost 4 bases, V lost 4 bases, and 17 bases had no gene match. The CDR3 DNA sequence: TGTGCCAGCAGTTCCATGGTTGACAGGGGAAGTTTGGGCACTGAAGCTTTCTTT. This encodes CASSSMVDRGSLGTEAFF.

There are a few counts of this clonotype. The chain is built from TRBV6-1 and TRBJ1-5; D unclear. Germline V gene sequence: CDR1 MNHNS, CDR2 SASEGT. CDR3 length: 17 amino acids. V shed 5 bases and J shed 4 bases, with 21 bases lying between them. CDR3 DNA sequence: TGTGCCAGCAGTCAGGACGTGAGCGGTTCGGGGAATCAGCCCCAGCATTTT. This sequence encodes CASSQDVSGSGNQPQHF.

The chain carries TRBV28 and TRBJ2-5; tentatively, D is TRBD1 (5 bases). The end of the DNA aligns better with TRBJ2-1, so the J call may be wrong. The CDR3 is made up of 16 amino acids. CDR1 and CDR2 from the germline V gene are MDHEN and SYDVKM. CDR3: CASSPPGSRPYNEQFF. In DNA, the CDR3 is TGTGCCAGCAGCCCCCCAGGGTCTAGGCCTTACAATGAGCAGTTCTTC.

The chain combines TRBV19 with TRBJ2-2; D uncertain. V was trimmed by 8 bases and J by 6 bases, leaving 7 bases between them. CDR1 is LNHDA, CDR2 SQIVND, per germline (reference sequence). The CDR3 sequence is 11 residues long. CDR3 region: CASQDSGELFF. CDR3 coding DNA: TGTGCCAGTCAAGATTCCGGGGAGCTGTTTTTT.

This clonotype was seen at least ten times. V is TRBV27 and J is TRBJ1-2; D ambiguous. Germline CDR1 MNHEY, CDR2 SMNVEV (reference sequence). CDR3 length: 16 amino acids. The V end lost 6 bases, the J end lost 0 bases, and 17 bases lay between the germline ends. The CDR3 region is CASRPVRATANYGYTF. The CDR3 DNA sequence: TGTGCCAGCAGACCCGTTCGGGCCACGGCTAACTATGGCTACACCTTC.

This clonotype was seen more than once but under ten times. This chain uses TRBV19 with TRBJ1-1; the D is unclear. The V and J ends lost 0 bases and 1 base respectively, with 6 bases between them. There are 14 residues in the CDR3. Germline loops: CDR1 LNHDA, CDR2 SQIVND (reference sequence). The CDR3 is CASSIDRTNTEAFF. DNA of the CDR3: TGTGCCAGTAGTATAGATCGGACGAACACTGAAGCTTTCTTT.

There are a few counts of this clonotype. The gene calls are TRBV4-3 and TRBJ1-2; no reliable D call. The V gene's germline CDR1 is LGHNA and CDR2 YSLEER. Trimming stripped 0 bases from V and 7 bases from J, with 15 bases between. The CDR3 contains 15 residues. The DNA for the CDR3 is TGCGCCAGCAGCCAAGATCCAAGACCCGTGCTTGGCTACACCTTC. Translating it yields CASSQDPRPVLGYTF.

This rearrangement joins TRBV30 to TRBJ1-5; D remains unclear. CDR1 and CDR2 (germline): GTSNPN, SVGIG (reference sequence). V gave up 2 bases and J gave up 2 bases, with 13 bases separating them. The CDR3 has 15 residues. The CDR3 here is CAWSLGVRGNQPQHF. DNA for the CDR3: TGTGCCTGGAGTCTAGGAGTCCGAGGCAATCAGCCCCAGCATTTT.

Ten or more counts support this clonotype. The genes are TRBV7-6 and TRBJ1-5; D remains ambiguous. CDR1 and CDR2 (germline): SGHVS, FNYEAQ. Trimming took 0 bases from V and 0 from J, leaving 9 bases between them. This CDR3 is built from 16 residues. In DNA form, the CDR3 reads TGTGCCAGCAGCTTAGCAAAGGGCGGTAGCAATCAGCCCCAGCATTTT. Its translation: CASSLAKGGSNQPQHF. Variable domain in full (rest from reference TRBV7-6 and TRBJ1-5): GAGVSQSPRYKVTKRGQDVALRCDPISGHVSLYWYRQALGQGPEFLTYFNYEAQQDKSGLPNDRFSAERPEGSISTLTIQRTEQRDSAMYRCASSLAKGGSNQPQHFGDGTRLSIL.

DNA for the CDR3: TGTGCCAGCAGGGGGACAGGGGGCTTCACTGAAGCTTTCTTT. It specifies CASRGTGGFTEAFF. This chain links TRBV27 with TRBJ1-1; 12 bases are a match to TRBD1. Germline CDR1 and CDR2: MNHEY and SMNVEV (reference sequence). V lost 6 bases to trimming and J lost 4 bases; unmatched junction nucleotides: 3. CDR3 size: 14 residues.

This clonotype was recorded at least ten times. V usage is TRBV5-6 and J usage is TRBJ2-5; 9 bases agree with TRBD2. Trimming at V came to 3 bases and at J to 3 bases, leaving 6 bases not matched to a gene. The CDR3 runs 15 residues. Germline lookup yields CDR1 SGHDT and CDR2 YYEEEE. In DNA, the CDR3 is TGTGCCAGCAGCTGGGGGGGACTAGCCGAAGAGACCCAGTACTTC. As protein: CASSWGGLAEETQYF.

V gene TRBV6-5 combines with J gene TRBJ2-2; the match to TRBD1 covers 8 bases. The CDR3 totals 15 residues. V dropped 4 bases and J dropped 6; count of bases not matched to a gene: 7. Germline lookup yields CDR1 MNHEY and CDR2 SVGAGI. CDR3 amino acids: CASSSPDRAPGELFF. As DNA, the CDR3 is TGTGCCAGCAGTTCTCCGGACAGGGCTCCCGGGGAGCTGTTTTTT.

The chain joins TRBV5-4 to TRBJ2-5; 11 bases fit TRBD2. Germline V gene data show CDR1 as SGHNT and CDR2 as YYREEE (reference sequence). The CDR3 runs 16 residues. Unmatched junction bases numbered 6, after V lost 4 bases and J lost 1 base. The CDR3 nucleotides are TGTGCCAGCAGCCCCCGACTAGCGGGAAGCCAAGAGACCCAGTACTTC. This translates into CASSPRLAGSQETQYF.

The V and J genes are TRBV4-1 and TRBJ2-5; 9 bases fit TRBD2. After removal of 1 base from V and 5 bases from J, the junction contained 2 bases not matched to a gene. CDR1 is MGHRA, CDR2 YSYEKL, per germline. This CDR3 contains 14 residues. The CDR3 DNA is TGCGCCAGCAGCCAAGTCAGCGGGGGGGAGACCCAGTACTTC. It codes for CASSQVSGGETQYF.

In nucleotides, the CDR3 is TGTGCCACCAGCACCGTGGATTCTGGGGAGCTGTTTTTT. This encodes CATSTVDSGELFF. This sequence joins TRBV15 and TRBJ2-2, with D hard to call. The CDR3 loop spans 13 amino acids. Germline loops: CDR1 LNHNV, CDR2 YYDKDF (reference sequence). The V and J ends lost 4 bases and 8 bases respectively, with 11 bases between them.